The source of this TCR beta chain is a study of T cells in Graves' hyperthyroidism and ophthalmopathy. Overall study results and limits: Blood also carried most thyroid clonotypes expanded above 0.001.

Graves' hyperthyroidism was deemed stable given no ophthalmopathy progression within 18 months. Template material for amplifying TCR beta CDR3 regions consisted of RNA transcripts. Using the HTBI primer set, a first-round RT-PCR was run on the TCR CDR3. Each CDR3 protein gets one entry after TCRdb re-called the multiplex PCR reads with MiXCR. The table lists around 450,000 distinct CDR3 sequences, about an eighth of them singletons. Remarks on this clonotype: Its cognate antigen is unknown.

Sequencing used blood. The clonotype originates from a woman aged 18-29 years with Graves' hyperthyroidism.

CDR3 protein: CASSPKGSRNEQFF. The CDR3 DNA reads TGTGCCAGCAGCCCGAAAGGTAGCCGCAATGAGCAGTTCTTC. The rearrangement uses TRBV9 and TRBJ2-1; D remains ambiguous. The germline gives CDR1 SGDLS, CDR2 YYNGEE. This CDR3 has 14 residues. V gave up 4 bases and J gave up 6 bases, with 14 bases separating them.